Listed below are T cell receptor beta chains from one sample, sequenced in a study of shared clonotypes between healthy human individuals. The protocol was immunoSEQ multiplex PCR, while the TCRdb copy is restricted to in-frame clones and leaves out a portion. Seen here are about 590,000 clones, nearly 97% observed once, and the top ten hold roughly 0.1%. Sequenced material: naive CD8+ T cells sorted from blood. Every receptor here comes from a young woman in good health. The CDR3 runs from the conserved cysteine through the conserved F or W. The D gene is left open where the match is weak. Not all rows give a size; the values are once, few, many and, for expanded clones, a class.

CDR3: CASSYTQGLGETQYF
DNA: TGCGCCAGCAGCTATACACAGGGGCTCGGGGAGACCCAGTACTTC
length: 15
size: -
J: TRBJ2-5
D: TRBD1
V: TRBV5-1

CDR3: CASSLAVGLAGDDEQFF
DNA: TGTGCCAGCAGCTTAGCGGTGGGGCTAGCGGGAGATGATGAGCAGTTCTTC
length: 17
size: -
J: TRBJ2-1
D: TRBD2
V: TRBV11-3

CDR3: CASSAGGLLDTQYF
DNA: TGTGCCAGCAGCGCGGGCGGACTATTAGATACGCAGTATTTT
length: 14
size: -
J: TRBJ2-3
D: -
V: TRBV9

CDR3: CASSISTEAYEQYF
DNA: TGTGCCAGTAGTATCTCAACAGAGGCCTACGAGCAGTACTTC
length: 14
size: -
J: TRBJ2-7
D: -
V: TRBV19

CDR3: CASSLDLGTQSSYNEQFF
DNA: TGTGCCAGCAGCTTAGATCTCGGGACTCAAAGCTCCTACAATGAGCAGTTCTTC
length: 18
size: -
J: TRBJ2-1
D: -
V: TRBV11-2

CDR3: CSSSSGHGFEQYF
DNA: TGCAGTTCCTCGTCGGGACATGGCTTCGAGCAGTACTTC
length: 13
size: once
J: TRBJ2-7
D: -
V: TRBV29-1

CDR3: CASSFRLAGVGEQYF
DNA: TGTGCCAGCAGCTTCAGACTAGCGGGAGTAGGCGAGCAGTACTTC
length: 15
size: -
J: TRBJ2-7
D: TRBD2
V: TRBV28

CDR3: CAWTYSGRAYNEQFF
DNA: TGTGCCTGGACATATAGCGGGAGGGCCTACAATGAGCAGTTCTTC
length: 15
size: once
J: TRBJ2-1
D: TRBD2
V: TRBV30

CDR3: CATRGARNQPQHF
DNA: TGTGCCACCAGGGGGGCCCGAAATCAGCCCCAGCATTTT
length: 13
size: -
J: TRBJ1-5
D: -
V: TRBV15

CDR3: CASSPGFSNQPQHF
DNA: TGCGCCAGCAGCCCGGGTTTTAGCAATCAGCCCCAGCATTTT
length: 14
size: -
J: TRBJ1-5
D: -
V: TRBV4-1

CDR3: CASSYSAGTRAYEQYF
DNA: TGTGCCAGCAGTTACTCCGCCGGGACAAGAGCCTACGAGCAGTACTTC
length: 16
size: -
J: TRBJ2-7
D: -
V: TRBV6-5

CDR3: CASSLGAADGTYNEQFF
DNA: TGTGCCAGCAGCTTGGGTGCGGCGGACGGTACCTACAATGAGCAGTTCTTC
length: 17
size: -
J: TRBJ2-1
D: -
V: TRBV5-6

CDR3: CASRTQGADYEQYF
DNA: TGTGCCAGCAGAACCCAGGGGGCAGACTACGAGCAGTACTTC
length: 14
size: -
J: TRBJ2-7
D: TRBD1
V: TRBV28

CDR3: CASSLTGGGYTF
DNA: TGTGCCAGCAGCCTAACAGGGGGAGGCTACACCTTC
length: 12
size: -
J: TRBJ1-2
D: TRBD1
V: TRBV6-5

CDR3: CATSRDGGEDNEQFF
DNA: TGTGCCACCAGCAGAGACGGGGGGGAGGACAATGAGCAGTTCTTC
length: 15
size: -
J: TRBJ2-1
D: TRBD2
V: TRBV15

CDR3: CASSTSSWDRGAGYTF
DNA: TGTGCCAGCAGTACTTCCTCTTGGGACAGGGGGGCCGGCTACACCTTC
length: 16
size: -
J: TRBJ1-2
D: TRBD1
V: TRBV2

CDR3: CATSRAGTGRRNEQFF
DNA: TGTGCCACCAGCAGAGCGGGGACAGGGCGCCGTAATGAGCAGTTCTTC
length: 16
size: -
J: TRBJ2-1
D: TRBD1
V: TRBV15

CDR3: CASSPGLYYEQYF
DNA: TGTGCCAGCAGCCCTGGACTTTACTACGAGCAGTACTTC
length: 13
size: -
J: TRBJ2-7
D: -
V: TRBV14

CDR3: CASSYPGQEGYEQYF
DNA: TGTGCCAGCAGTTACCCCGGGCAGGAAGGCTACGAGCAGTACTTC
length: 15
size: -
J: TRBJ2-7
D: -
V: TRBV6-5

CDR3: CASSPGQGSYEQYF
DNA: TGTGCCAGCAGCCCGGGACAGGGCTCCTACGAGCAGTACTTC
length: 14
size: -
J: TRBJ2-7
D: TRBD1
V: TRBV5-4

CDR3: CSVIFNEKLFF
DNA: TGCAGCGTGATATTTAATGAAAAACTGTTTTTT
length: 11
size: few
J: TRBJ1-4
D: -
V: TRBV29-1

CDR3: CASSLGAETGVTETQYF
DNA: TGTGCCAGCAGTTTAGGGGCGGAGACAGGGGTGACCGAGACCCAGTACTTC
length: 17
size: -
J: TRBJ2-5
D: TRBD1
V: TRBV27

CDR3: CASSEAGDRGNTIYF
DNA: TGTGCCAGCAGTGAAGCGGGGGACAGAGGAAACACCATATATTTT
length: 15
size: -
J: TRBJ1-3
D: TRBD1
V: TRBV2

CDR3: CASSMWNWDEQFF
DNA: TGTGCCAGCAGTATGTGGAATTGGGATGAGCAGTTCTTC
length: 13
size: -
J: TRBJ2-1
D: -
V: TRBV27

CDR3: CASSSKHNQPQHF
DNA: TGTGCCAGCAGCTCCAAACACAATCAGCCCCAGCATTTT
length: 13
size: -
J: TRBJ1-5
D: -
V: TRBV5-6

CDR3: CASSDAGTKPQHF
DNA: TGTGCCAGCAGTGATGCGGGCACCAAGCCCCAGCATTTT
length: 13
size: -
J: TRBJ1-5
D: -
V: TRBV2

CDR3: CASSWGLEGLETQYF
DNA: TGCGCCAGCAGCTGGGGGCTCGAGGGGCTCGAGACCCAGTACTTC
length: 15
size: -
J: TRBJ2-5
D: -
V: TRBV5-1

CDR3: CASSVAGGTGRHNEQFF
DNA: TGTGCCAGCAGCGTAGCTGGTGGGACAGGGAGGCACAATGAGCAGTTCTTC
length: 17
size: -
J: TRBJ2-1
D: TRBD1
V: TRBV9

CDR3: CSARADYEQYF
DNA: TGCAGTGCTAGAGCCGACTACGAGCAGTACTTC
length: 11
size: -
J: TRBJ2-7
D: -
V: TRBV20-1

CDR3: CASSYLGGSEQYF
DNA: TGTGCCAGCAGTTATCTCGGGGGCTCCGAGCAGTACTTC
length: 13
size: -
J: TRBJ2-7
D: -
V: TRBV27

CDR3: CASSPSGTGMGEKLFF
DNA: TGTGCCAGCAGCCCCTCAGGGACAGGGATGGGTGAAAAACTGTTTTTT
length: 16
size: -
J: TRBJ1-4
D: TRBD1
V: TRBV7-9

CDR3: CASRRDSDTQYF
DNA: TGTGCCAGCCGCAGGGACTCCGATACGCAGTATTTT
length: 12
size: few
J: TRBJ2-3
D: -
V: TRBV7-8

CDR3: CASSLGDSSYEQYF
DNA: TGCGCCAGCAGCTTAGGGGACTCCTCCTACGAGCAGTACTTC
length: 14
size: once
J: TRBJ2-7
D: -
V: TRBV5-1

CDR3: CASSFLLPAWETQYF
DNA: TGTGCCAGCAGCTTCTTACTCCCAGCGTGGGAGACCCAGTACTTC
length: 15
size: -
J: TRBJ2-5
D: -
V: TRBV7-9

CDR3: CASSFSGAGYEQYF
DNA: TGTGCCAGCAGCTTCTCCGGGGCGGGGTACGAGCAGTACTTC
length: 14
size: -
J: TRBJ2-7
D: -
V: TRBV5-4

CDR3: CASRGTSGSVEQYF
DNA: TGTGCCAGCAGAGGGACTAGCGGGAGTGTCGAGCAGTACTTC
length: 14
size: -
J: TRBJ2-7
D: TRBD2
V: TRBV2

CDR3: CASSQGGYEQYF
DNA: TGTGCCAGCAGCCAAGGTGGCTACGAGCAGTACTTC
length: 12
size: -
J: TRBJ2-7
D: -
V: TRBV4-2

CDR3: CASSSPTSGRGTDTQYF
DNA: TGTGCCAGCAGTTCCCCGACTAGCGGGAGAGGGACAGATACGCAGTATTTT
length: 17
size: -
J: TRBJ2-3
D: TRBD2
V: TRBV28

CDR3: CASSSGTSNYEQYF
DNA: TGTGCCAGCAGCTCAGGGACATCAAACTACGAGCAGTACTTC
length: 14
size: -
J: TRBJ2-7
D: -
V: TRBV7-6

CDR3: CASSLIGSLAGEGPINSYNEQFF
DNA: TGTGCCAGCAGCTTAATTGGTTCATTAGCGGGAGAGGGGCCCATTAATTCCTACAATGAGCAGTTCTTC
length: 23
size: -
J: TRBJ2-1
D: TRBD2
V: TRBV7-3

CDR3: CASSQIQEAAYEQYF
DNA: TGCGCCAGCAGCCAAATTCAGGAGGCCGCCTACGAGCAGTACTTC
length: 15
size: -
J: TRBJ2-7
D: -
V: TRBV4-1

CDR3: CASSTYLMYEQYF
DNA: TGTGCCAGTAGTACTTATTTAATGTACGAGCAGTACTTC
length: 13
size: -
J: TRBJ2-7
D: -
V: TRBV19

CDR3: CASSFSGSPETQYF
DNA: TGTGCCAGCAGCTTTTCGGGGAGCCCCGAGACCCAGTACTTC
length: 14
size: -
J: TRBJ2-5
D: -
V: TRBV13

CDR3: CASSLGTATNEKLFF
DNA: TGCGCCAGCAGCCTAGGGACTGCTACTAATGAAAAACTGTTTTTT
length: 15
size: -
J: TRBJ1-4
D: -
V: TRBV4-1

CDR3: CASSWGQGSYEQYF
DNA: TGTGCCAGCAGTTGGGGACAGGGCTCCTACGAGCAGTACTTC
length: 14
size: -
J: TRBJ2-7
D: TRBD1
V: TRBV27

CDR3: CASSRQASSYEQYF
DNA: TGTGCCAGCAGCCGACAGGCTAGCTCCTACGAGCAGTACTTC
length: 14
size: -
J: TRBJ2-7
D: -
V: TRBV7-9

CDR3: CASSFGGSSYEQYF
DNA: TGTGCCAGCAGCTTTGGCGGGAGCTCCTACGAGCAGTACTTC
length: 14
size: -
J: TRBJ2-7
D: TRBD2
V: TRBV7-8

CDR3: CASSLLAAYEQYF
DNA: TGTGCCAGCAGTTTACTAGCGGCCTACGAGCAGTACTTC
length: 13
size: -
J: TRBJ2-7
D: TRBD2
V: TRBV28